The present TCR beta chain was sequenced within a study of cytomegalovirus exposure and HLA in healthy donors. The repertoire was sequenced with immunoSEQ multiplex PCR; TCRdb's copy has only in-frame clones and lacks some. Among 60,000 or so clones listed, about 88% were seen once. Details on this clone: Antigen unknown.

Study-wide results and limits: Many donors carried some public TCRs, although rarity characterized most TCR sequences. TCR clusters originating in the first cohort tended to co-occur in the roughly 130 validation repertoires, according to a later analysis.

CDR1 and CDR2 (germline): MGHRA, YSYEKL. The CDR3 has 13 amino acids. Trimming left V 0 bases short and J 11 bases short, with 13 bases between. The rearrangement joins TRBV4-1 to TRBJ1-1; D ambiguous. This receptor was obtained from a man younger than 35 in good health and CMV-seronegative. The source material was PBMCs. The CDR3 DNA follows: TGCGCCAGCAGCCAAGAGGGGAGGATGGGGGCTTTCTTT. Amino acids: CASSQEGRMGAFF.